The rows below give T cell receptor beta chains drawn from one sample of a study of T-cell reconstitution after alpha-beta-depleted transplantation in children. TCRdb itself ran the PCR reads through MiXCR, one entry per CDR3 protein. The sample yields roughly 500,000 distinct CDR3 sequences, about 10% seen once. The sample in question was PBMCs, obtained before TCRalphabeta/CD19-depleted stem cell transplant. These receptors originate from a child aged 2-9 years with inherited bone marrow failure, due to receive a stem cell transplant. Each CDR3 is given with its conserved first and last residue.

v_call: TRBV12-3/TRBV12-4; j_call: TRBJ2-1; cdr3_aa: CASKTGGLSNEQFF
v_call: TRBV5-1; j_call: TRBJ1-1; cdr3_aa: CASSPEEGATEAFF
v_call: TRBV30; j_call: TRBJ2-2; cdr3_aa: CAWRWDGASTGELFF
v_call: TRBV27; j_call: TRBJ2-1; cdr3_aa: CASSQIGLAGGHSSYNEQFF
v_call: TRBV5-1; j_call: TRBJ2-3; cdr3_aa: CASRTTDTQYF
v_call: TRBV4-3; j_call: TRBJ2-7; cdr3_aa: CASSQDPSRHEQYF
v_call: TRBV6-5; j_call: TRBJ1-5; cdr3_aa: CASSYGQDQPQHF
v_call: TRBV27; j_call: TRBJ2-7; cdr3_aa: CASSNRGQGAQYF
v_call: TRBV29-1; j_call: TRBJ2-7; cdr3_aa: CSVEGEGRDYEQYF
v_call: TRBV10-3; j_call: TRBJ2-7; cdr3_aa: CAISDWGASYEQYF
v_call: TRBV5-1; j_call: TRBJ1-4; cdr3_aa: CASSLGVWGNEKLFF
v_call: TRBV9; j_call: TRBJ2-1; cdr3_aa: CASTPGLPYNEQFF
v_call: TRBV7-2; j_call: TRBJ1-1; cdr3_aa: CASSLIGRAGELKAFF
v_call: TRBV29-1; j_call: TRBJ2-2; cdr3_aa: CSVELPRAAGELFF
v_call: TRBV29-1; j_call: TRBJ2-7; cdr3_aa: CSLGQGVEQYF
v_call: TRBV5-6; j_call: TRBJ2-3; cdr3_aa: CASRAGLAGGLTDTQYF
v_call: TRBV29-1; j_call: TRBJ2-5; cdr3_aa: CSVSGLAGASVETQYF
v_call: TRBV5-1; j_call: TRBJ2-1; cdr3_aa: CASSLFAGGPNEQFF
v_call: TRBV29-1; j_call: TRBJ2-1; cdr3_aa: CSAWIAGQGLWEQFF
v_call: TRBV4-1; j_call: TRBJ2-6; cdr3_aa: CASSHPRPGTILTGANVLTF
v_call: TRBV11-1; j_call: TRBJ2-5; cdr3_aa: CASSLSDPLAGPVGVTQYF
v_call: TRBV11-2; j_call: TRBJ2-5; cdr3_aa: CASSPGRPGGAQYF
v_call: TRBV20-1; j_call: TRBJ1-5; cdr3_aa: CSASEGIGNQPQHF
v_call: TRBV25-1; j_call: TRBJ1-3; cdr3_aa: CASSERSTAGALSGNTIYF
v_call: TRBV7-9; j_call: TRBJ2-7; cdr3_aa: CASSLELRPDRANEQYF
v_call: TRBV20-1; j_call: TRBJ1-1; cdr3_aa: CSAPAGQGAGEAFF
v_call: TRBV12-3/TRBV12-4; j_call: TRBJ2-5; cdr3_aa: CASSFGFQETQYF
v_call: TRBV6-1; j_call: TRBJ2-7; cdr3_aa: CASARAEPYEQYF
v_call: TRBV4-3; j_call: TRBJ2-7; cdr3_aa: CASSQVVQGMNEQYF
v_call: TRBV5-1; j_call: TRBJ1-6; cdr3_aa: CASSLAPAGGNSPLHF
v_call: TRBV25-1; j_call: TRBJ2-7; cdr3_aa: CASSEWPIKRSYEQYF
v_call: TRBV28; j_call: TRBJ1-1; cdr3_aa: CASSPPLTLQGIGNTEAFF
v_call: TRBV7-9; j_call: TRBJ2-5; cdr3_aa: CASSPKSGTGRETQYF